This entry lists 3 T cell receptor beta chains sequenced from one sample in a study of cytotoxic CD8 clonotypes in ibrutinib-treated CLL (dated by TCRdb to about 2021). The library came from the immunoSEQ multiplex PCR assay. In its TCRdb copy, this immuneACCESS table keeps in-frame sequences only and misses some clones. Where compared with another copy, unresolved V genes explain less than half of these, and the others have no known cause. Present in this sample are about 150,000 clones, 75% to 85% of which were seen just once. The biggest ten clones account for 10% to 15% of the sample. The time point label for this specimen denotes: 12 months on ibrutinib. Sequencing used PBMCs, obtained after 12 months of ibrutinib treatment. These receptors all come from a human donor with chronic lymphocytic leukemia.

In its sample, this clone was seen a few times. The CDR3 nucleotides read TGCGCCAGCAGCTTGGTACTAGCGGGAGTTAACAATGAGCAGTTCTTC. This encodes CASSLVLAGVNNEQFF. This chain connects TRBV5-1 to TRBJ2-1, with 11 nucleotides matching TRBD2. The CDR3 consists of 16 residues. Germline-derived CDR1 and CDR2 are SGHRS and YFSETQ. The V gene end was trimmed by 0 bases and the J gene end by 5 bases; junction bases not matched to a gene: 4.

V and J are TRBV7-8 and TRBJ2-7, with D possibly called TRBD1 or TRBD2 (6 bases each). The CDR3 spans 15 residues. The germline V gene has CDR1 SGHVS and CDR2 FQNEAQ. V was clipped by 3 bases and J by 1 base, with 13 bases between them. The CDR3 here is CASSFSRGLSYEQYF. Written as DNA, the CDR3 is TGTGCCAGCAGCTTCTCCCGGGGGCTATCCTACGAGCAGTACTTC.

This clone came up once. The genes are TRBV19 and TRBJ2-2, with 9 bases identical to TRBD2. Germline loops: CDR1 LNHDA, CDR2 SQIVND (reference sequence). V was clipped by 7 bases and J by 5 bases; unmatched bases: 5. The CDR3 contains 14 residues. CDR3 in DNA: TGTGCCAGTATTCAGCTAGCGGGGACCGGGGAGCTGTTTTTT. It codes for CASIQLAGTGELFF.